The 16 T cell receptor beta chains below were found in one sample sequenced in a study of T cell responses to AZD1222 COVID-19 vaccine (dated by TCRdb to 2020 to 2022). Read against the paper, the sample's time point label means: about 28 days (+/-7) after the second vaccine dose. Library construction relied on the immunoSEQ multiplex PCR assay. TCRdb took over this immuneACCESS table, retaining in-frame rearrangements with V and J assigned. Such tables are incomplete; in checked studies, under half of the missing clones stem from an unresolved V gene, and the remainder is unexplained. Here the sample has roughly 150,000 clones; 70% to 90% occur a single time. The ten largest clonotypes hold around 1% of the sample. The input for sequencing was peripheral blood, taken 28 days after the second AZD1222 dose. Receptor source: an adult who received the AZD1222 COVID-19 vaccine.

This chain links TRBV19 with TRBJ1-1; D uncertain. The CDR3 consists of 11 residues. Looked up from germline, CDR1 is LNHDA and CDR2 is SQIVND (reference sequence). The CDR3 DNA is TGTGCGACGGGAGTAAACACTGAAGCTTTCTTT. It is translated as CATGVNTEAFF.

This chain connects TRBV27 to TRBJ2-3; 8 bases are a match to TRBD1. Germline V gene sequence: CDR1 MNHEY, CDR2 SMNVEV (reference sequence). The CDR3 loop spans 12 amino acids. With V trimmed by 4 bases and J by 8 bases, 2 bases remained unmatched. CDR3 in DNA: TGTGCCAGCAGTTATACAGGGGGTACGCAGTATTTT. It translates to CASSYTGGTQYF.

This clone was recorded a few times. The rearrangement links TRBV21-1 to TRBJ2-7; the D call TRBD2 from the table was never checked on the DNA. TRBV21-1 is designated a pseudogene. The length of the CDR3 is 15 residues. The CDR3 coding sequence is TGTGCCAGCGAAACTAGCGGGGGGAAAACCTACGAGCAGTACTTC. As protein: CASETSGGKTYEQYF.

The CDR3 region is CASRTGPGGYTF. In DNA form, the CDR3 reads TGTGCCAGCCGAACAGGTCCCGGTGGCTACACCTTC. The rearrangement joins TRBV11-2 to TRBJ1-2, with D possibly matching TRBD1 (5 bases). Germline V gene lookup returns CDR1 SGHAT and CDR2 FQNNGV. Between the trimmed V and J ends, which lost 8 bases and 7 bases, there was a span of 14 bases. The CDR3 runs 12 residues. The whole variable domain, filled in from reference TRBV11-2 and TRBJ1-2, reads EAGVAQSPRYKIIEKRQSVAFWCNPISGHATLYWYQQILGQGPKLLIQFQNNGVVDDSQLPKDRFSAERLKGVDSTLKIQPAKLEDSAVYLCASRTGPGGYTFGSGTRLTVV.

This chain uses TRBV7-9 with TRBJ2-2, with D possibly matching TRBD2 (5 bases). CDR3 length: 17 amino acids. Per germline, CDR1 SEHNR and CDR2 FQNEAQ (reference sequence). V gave up 5 bases and J gave up 5 bases, with 21 bases separating them. CDR3: CASSLGPGGSGTGELFF. DNA for the CDR3: TGTGCCAGCAGCCTCGGCCCCGGCGGGTCGGGAACCGGGGAGCTGTTTTTT.

The CDR3: CASSQSRRTSGGTNTGELFF. The CDR3 region has the DNA TGCGCCAGCAGTCAATCGAGGCGGACTAGCGGGGGAACCAACACCGGGGAGCTGTTTTTT. The chain has TRBV23-1 and TRBJ2-2; 13 nucleotides align to TRBD2. TRBV23-1 is an ORF for which the function is uncertain. The V and J ends lost 0 bases and 2 bases, in that order; junction bases with no gene match: 9. The CDR3 sequence is 20 residues long.

J is TRBJ2-5 and V is TRBV25-1; D is uncertain. The CDR3 is made up of 15 amino acids. V lost 3 bases and J 5 bases, leaving 16 bases between the germline ends. Germline CDR1 reads MGHDK; CDR2 reads SYGVNS. The CDR3 region has the DNA TGTGCCAGCAGTGATCCCCGGCCAGGTGGGGAGACCCAGTACTTC. Amino acids: CASSDPRPGGETQYF.

This chain connects TRBV9 to TRBJ2-7; D is unclear. Germline loops: CDR1 SGDLS, CDR2 YYNGEE. The CDR3 consists of 14 residues. The V gene lost 0 bases and the J gene lost 6 bases, with 13 bases spanning the gap. The CDR3 is CASSVEANSGEQYF. The CDR3 nucleotides read TGTGCCAGCAGCGTAGAGGCCAACTCAGGCGAGCAGTACTTC. Drawing the rest from reference TRBV9 and TRBJ2-7, the complete variable domain is DSGVTQTPKHLITATGQRVTLRCSPRSGDLSVYWYQQSLDQGLQFLIQYYNGEERAKGNILERFSAQQFPDLHSELNLSSLELGDSALYFCASSVEANSGEQYFGPGTRLTVT.

V gene TRBV7-9 combines with J gene TRBJ1-2; 10 nucleotides agree with TRBD1. The trim removed 5 bases at V and 7 bases at J, leaving 13 bases unmatched. This CDR3 spans 16 amino acids. Germline CDR1 is SEHNR and CDR2 is FQNEAQ (reference sequence). The CDR3 region is CASSNPEGQGFAGYTF. For the CDR3, the DNA is TGTGCCAGCAGCAACCCCGAGGGACAGGGGTTTGCTGGCTACACCTTC.

The rearrangement uses TRBV25-1 and TRBJ1-5, with a weak D call TRBD1 (5 bases). V was cut by 6 bases and J by 3 bases, with 9 bases left in between. Germline values: CDR1 MGHDK, CDR2 SYGVNS. The CDR3 has 13 amino acids. The CDR3: CASRGGNNQPQHF. CDR3 in DNA: TGTGCCAGCAGGGGGGGGAACAATCAGCCCCAGCATTTT.

The chain employs TRBV25-1 and TRBJ1-1; D is uncertain. Germline V gives CDR1 MGHDK, CDR2 SYGVNS. This CDR3 contains 15 residues. The germline V and J ends were trimmed by 1 base and 0 bases, with 9 bases remaining between them. The CDR3 DNA reads as TGTGCCAGCAGTGAATCGCAGGCTATGAACACTGAAGCTTTCTTT. Its translation is CASSESQAMNTEAFF.

The chain is built from TRBV3-1 (or the pseudogene TRBV3-2) and TRBJ2-4; the D gene is possibly TRBD1 (6 bases). V was shortened by 3 bases and J by 1 base, with 16 bases between the two germline ends. The CDR3 runs 17 residues. CDR1 is LGHDT and CDR2 is YNNKEL in the germline V gene (reference sequence). This CDR3 is CASSQASGDQAKNIQYF. As DNA, the CDR3 is TGTGCCAGCAGCCAGGCTTCAGGGGATCAGGCCAAAAACATTCAGTACTTC.

The chain joins TRBV7-6 to TRBJ1-2; D is possibly TRBD1 (5 bases). Trimming cost V 0 bases and J 4 bases, with 21 bases left between them. The length of the CDR3 is 18 residues. CDR1 SGHVS and CDR2 FNYEAQ come from the germline V gene. DNA for the CDR3: TGTGCCAGCAGCTTAGCTTTCCGGGGCCCTAAATCTCTCTATGGCTACACCTTC. Residues: CASSLAFRGPKSLYGYTF.

The chain combines TRBV2 with TRBJ1-3; possible D gene TRBD1, 6 bases. Germline V gives CDR1 SNHLY, CDR2 FYNNEI. This CDR3 spans 14 amino acids. The V gene lost 4 bases and the J gene lost 4 bases, with 11 bases spanning the gap. This CDR3 reads CASSAEGGGNTIYF. DNA for the CDR3: TGTGCCAGCAGTGCCGAGGGGGGCGGAAACACCATATATTTT.

This CDR3 is CASSKGQETQYF. CDR3 nucleotide sequence: TGTGCCAGCAGCAAAGGGCAAGAGACCCAGTACTTC. The chain carries TRBV7-9 and TRBJ2-5; D is undetermined. This CDR3 region has 12 residues. Trimming left V 5 bases short and J 2 bases short, with 6 bases between. The germline V gene encodes CDR1 SEHNR and CDR2 FQNEAQ (reference sequence).

The rearrangement uses TRBV29-1 and TRBJ2-7, with 7 positions matching TRBD1. CDR1 and CDR2 (germline): SQVTM, ANQGSEA. The CDR3 is made up of 13 amino acids. After removal of 7 bases from V and 6 bases from J, the junction contained 12 bases not matched to a gene. The chain's CDR3 is CSALQGQKSEQYF. As DNA, the CDR3 is TGCAGCGCCCTCCAGGGACAGAAGAGCGAGCAGTACTTC.